This TCR beta chain was captured in a study of cytomegalovirus exposure and HLA in healthy donors. Use of 60 Vbeta and 13 Jbeta primers characterized the PCR. This table comes from immunoSEQ multiplex PCR, and its TCRdb copy is limited to in-frame clones, with some not included. Of hundreds of thousands of clones listed, roughly 90% are singletons. Details on this clone: Its specificity is not known.

Study-level points and caveats: Previous analysis showed most TCR beta V segments were productive about 90% or about 30% of the time.

The V gene's germline CDR1 is MNHEY and CDR2 SVGAGI. The CDR3 totals 15 residues. Trimming shortened V by 4 bases and J by 0 bases, and 10 bases separated the two germline ends. The receptor was derived from a woman younger than 35 in good health and CMV-seronegative. The chain recombines TRBV6-5 with TRBJ2-1; D not resolved. The sequenced sample consisted of PBMCs. The CDR3 nucleotides read TGTGCCAGCAGTTTGACACACAACTCCTACAATGAGCAGTTCTTC. Translating it yields CASSLTHNSYNEQFF.